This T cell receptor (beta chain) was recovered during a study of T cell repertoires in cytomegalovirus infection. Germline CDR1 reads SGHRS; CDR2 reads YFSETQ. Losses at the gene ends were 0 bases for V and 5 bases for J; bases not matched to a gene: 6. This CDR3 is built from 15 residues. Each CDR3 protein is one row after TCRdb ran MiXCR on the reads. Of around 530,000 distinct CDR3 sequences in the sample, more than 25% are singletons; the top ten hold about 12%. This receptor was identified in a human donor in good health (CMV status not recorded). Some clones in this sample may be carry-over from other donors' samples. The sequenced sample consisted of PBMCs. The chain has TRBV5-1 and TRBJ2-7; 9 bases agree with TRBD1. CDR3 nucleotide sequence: TGCGCCAGCAGCTTGGCCCTCACAGGGGGCCACGAGCAGTACTTC. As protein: CASSLALTGGHEQYF. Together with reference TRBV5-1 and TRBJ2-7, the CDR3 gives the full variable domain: KAGVTQTPRYLIKTRGQQVTLSCSPISGHRSVSWYQQTPGQGLQFLFEYFSETQRNKGNFPGRFSGRQFSNSRSEMNVSTLELGDSALYLCASSLALTGGHEQYFGPGTRLTVT.